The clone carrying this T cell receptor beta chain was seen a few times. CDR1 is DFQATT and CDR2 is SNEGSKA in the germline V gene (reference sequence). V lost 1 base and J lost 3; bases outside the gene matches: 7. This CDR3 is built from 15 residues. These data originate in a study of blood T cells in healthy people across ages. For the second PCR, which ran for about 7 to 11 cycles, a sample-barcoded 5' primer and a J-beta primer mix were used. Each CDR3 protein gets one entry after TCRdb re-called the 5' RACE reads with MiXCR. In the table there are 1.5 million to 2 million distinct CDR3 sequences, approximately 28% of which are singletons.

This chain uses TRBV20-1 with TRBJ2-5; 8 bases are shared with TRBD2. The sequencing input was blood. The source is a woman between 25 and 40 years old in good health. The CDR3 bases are TGCAGTGCTAGAGGGGGGGGTAGCGGGAAAGAGACCCAGTACTTC. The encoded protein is CSARGGGSGKETQYF.